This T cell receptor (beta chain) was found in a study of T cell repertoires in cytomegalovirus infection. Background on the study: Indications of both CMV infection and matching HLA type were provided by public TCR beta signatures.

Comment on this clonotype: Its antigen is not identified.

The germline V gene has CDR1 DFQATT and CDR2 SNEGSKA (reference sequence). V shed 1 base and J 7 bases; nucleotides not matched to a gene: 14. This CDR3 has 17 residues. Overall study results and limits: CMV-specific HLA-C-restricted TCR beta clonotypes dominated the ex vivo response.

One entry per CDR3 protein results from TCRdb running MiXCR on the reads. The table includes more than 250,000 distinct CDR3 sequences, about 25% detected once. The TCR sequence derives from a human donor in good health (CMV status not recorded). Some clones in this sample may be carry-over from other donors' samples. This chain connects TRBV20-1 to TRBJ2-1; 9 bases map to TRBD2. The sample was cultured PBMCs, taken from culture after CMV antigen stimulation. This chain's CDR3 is CSARGAGAGGPGNEQFF. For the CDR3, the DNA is TGCAGTGCTAGAGGGGCCGGGGCGGGAGGGCCGGGGAATGAGCAGTTCTTC.